These 8 T cell receptor beta chains were all obtained from the same sample, sequenced in a study of T cell responses to AZD1222 COVID-19 vaccine. Sequencing was performed with immunoSEQ multiplex PCR; in TCRdb, only in-frame clones are kept and a portion is missing. The sample consists of about 150,000 clones, around 87% of them appearing once. The sample here was peripheral blood, taken 28 days after the second AZD1222 dose. These receptors all come from an adult who received the AZD1222 COVID-19 vaccine.

The rearrangement links TRBV19 to TRBJ2-1; 8 bases match TRBD2. The CDR3 loop spans 16 amino acids. V was pared by 0 bases and J by 4 bases, with 5 bases of the junction left unmatched. The germline CDR1 and CDR2 sequences are LNHDA and SQIVND (reference sequence). CDR3 loop: CASSIDGRARYNEQFF. The DNA of the CDR3 is TGTGCCAGTAGTATAGACGGGAGGGCGAGATACAATGAGCAGTTCTTC.

The V gene is TRBV7-2, the J gene TRBJ1-2; TRBD1 agrees at 7 bases. CDR1 is SGHTA, CDR2 FQGNSA, per germline. Trimming at V came to 5 bases and at J to 5 bases, leaving 8 bases not matched to a gene. The CDR3 sequence is 14 residues long. CDR3 protein: CASSHRDSRYGYTF. The CDR3 DNA sequence: TGTGCCAGCAGCCACCGGGACAGCAGATATGGCTACACCTTC.

The chain has TRBV4-3 and TRBJ2-1, with 11 bases identical to TRBD2. The CDR3 covers 16 residues. Unmatched junction bases numbered 6, after V lost 0 bases and J lost 8 bases. The germline CDR1 and CDR2 sequences are LGHNA and YSLEER. CDR3 protein: CASSQEGTSGSYEQFF. For the CDR3, the DNA is TGCGCCAGCAGCCAAGAAGGAACTAGCGGGAGTTATGAGCAGTTCTTC.

This chain connects TRBV5-6 to TRBJ2-1; D might be TRBD1 or TRBD2, each matching 6 bases. V shed 5 bases and J shed 0 bases, with 12 bases lying between them. Germline values: CDR1 SGHDT, CDR2 YYEEEE. The CDR3 is 15 amino acids. For the CDR3, the DNA is TGTGCCAGCAGGGGGGGCAGGAGCTCCTACAATGAGCAGTTCTTC. Amino acids: CASRGGRSSYNEQFF.

The chain employs TRBV4-1 and TRBJ2-5; 10 bases map to TRBD2. The germline CDR1 and CDR2 sequences are MGHRA and YSYEKL. The CDR3 is 16 residues long. The CDR3 sequence is CLRRDRRLAGKETQYF. CDR3 nucleotide sequence: TGCTTGAGGAGGGACAGAAGACTAGCGGGCAAAGAGACCCAGTACTTC.

V and J are TRBV30 and TRBJ2-2; D unresolved. Looked up from germline, CDR1 is GTSNPN and CDR2 is SVGIG (reference sequence). The CDR3 covers 13 residues. Trimming removed 0 bases at V and 1 base at J, with 3 bases between. The CDR3 DNA follows: TGTGCCTGGAGTGTCCAGAACACCGGGGAGCTGTTTTTT. This sequence encodes CAWSVQNTGELFF.

V gene TRBV9 combines with J gene TRBJ2-1; D unresolved. Germline V lookup: CDR1 SGDLS, CDR2 YYNGEE. V lost 3 bases to trimming and J lost 0 bases, with 7 bases between them. CDR3 size: 14 residues. This CDR3 reads CASSEANSYNEQFF. In nucleotides, the CDR3 is TGTGCCAGCAGCGAGGCAAACTCCTACAATGAGCAGTTCTTC.

V usage is TRBV7-2 and J usage is TRBJ2-7; the match to TRBD1 covers 7 bases. Germline CDR1 is SGHTA and CDR2 is FQGNSA. The length of the CDR3 is 17 residues. Unmatched junction bases numbered 16, after V lost 5 bases and J lost 3 bases. The CDR3 protein is CASSLRTGRSEIYEQYF. CDR3 nucleotides: TGTGCCAGCAGCCTAAGGACAGGACGGTCGGAGATCTACGAGCAGTACTTC.